This TCR beta chain stems from a study of neoadjuvant anti-PD-1 for oral cavity cancer. Whole-study findings and limits: Treg/Th17 ratio rose with pretreatment blood and fell with post-treatment tumor TCRbeta clonality.

This clone was counted between two and nine times. Its specificity is not known. The CDR3 runs to 12 residues. CDR1 and CDR2 from the germline V gene are SQVTM and ANQGSEA. Trimming at V came to 7 bases and at J to 4 bases, leaving 5 bases not matched to a gene. TCRdb's table, derived via immunoSEQ multiplex PCR, lists solely in-frame clones and lacks some. This table holds about 81,000 clones, roughly 80% found once. The sample in question was PBMCs, obtained before nivolumab (anti-PD-1) treatment. The TCR sequence derives from a person between 35 and 79 years old with oral cavity squamous cell carcinoma. The chain combines TRBV29-1 with TRBJ1-2, with TRBD1 matching over 8 bases. The CDR3 nucleotides are TGCAGCGCGGACAGGGTGGGCTATGGCTACACCTTC. This gives the protein CSADRVGYGYTF.